Detailed here is one T cell receptor beta chain. Antigen: not known. These data are taken from a study of T-cell memory formation after mild COVID-19. Study-wide results and caveats: Clones that contracted from day 15 to 85 were balanced CD4/CD8, while later expanders leaned CD4+.

TCRdb re-derived calls from the 5' RACE reads in MiXCR, one entry per CDR3 protein. The data show fewer than 150,000 distinct CDR3 sequences, around 15% seen once. The germline V gene has CDR1 SEHNR and CDR2 FQNEAQ (reference sequence). Trimming cost V 5 bases and J 5 bases; bases outside gene matches: 4. The CDR3 runs 13 residues. The origin of this receptor is a young man who had mild COVID-19 (a few samples of this study predate the infection). Cell type and time point are not known. Sample: PBMCs or a T cell subset sorted from them (not recorded which). The chain combines TRBV7-9 with TRBJ2-7, with TRBD1 matching 9 bases. In DNA, the CDR3 is TGTGCCAGCAGCGGCCGGGACAGGGACGAGCAGTACGTC. This translates into CASSGRDRDEQYV.